This T cell receptor beta chain was obtained from a study of identical twins. In regard to this clonotype: Its antigen remains unidentified.

General study findings and limits: Memory repertoires showed no such pattern, whereas abundant cord blood beta clonotypes carried fewer insertions.

Germline V lookup: CDR1 KGHSH, CDR2 LQKENI. Trimming took off 2 bases at V and 3 bases at J, with 10 bases between the two ends. The CDR3 sequence is 15 residues long. The cDNA had a unique molecular identifier and a template-switch universal primer site. TCRdb recomputed calls from the 5' RACE reads with MiXCR, one row per CDR3 protein. The sample consists of some 460,000 distinct CDR3 sequences, 13% to 15% of them appearing once. This same sample was also part of a study on yellow fever vaccine responses in identical twins.

The TCR was taken from a woman under 30 in good health. Input material: CD4+ T cells sorted from blood. The chain is built from TRBV18 and TRBJ2-2; D possibly corresponds to TRBD2 (5 bases). CDR3 coding DNA: TGTGCCAGCTCACCAACCGGGGTAGACACCGGGGAGCTGTTTTTT. It translates to CASSPTGVDTGELFF.